These T cell receptor beta chains were read from a single sample in a study of cytomegalovirus exposure and HLA in healthy donors. Clones were sequenced by immunoSEQ multiplex PCR, and TCRdb holds only the in-frame ones, with some missing. The sample has 250,000 to 350,000 clones; approximately 90% are singletons. The sample taken for sequencing was PBMCs. These receptors were taken from a woman between 18 and 30 years old in good health and CMV-seronegative. Both conserved end residues are part of each CDR3. A D gene is named only where the DNA matches it firmly. Where a row states a size, it is once, few, many or the class of an expanded clone; other rows omit it.

D gene,J gene,clone size,V gene,CDR3 protein,CDR3 DNA
TRBD1,TRBJ1-3,NA,TRBV6-5,CASSHGQGAGNTIYF,TGTGCCAGCAGTCACGGACAGGGGGCCGGAAACACCATATATTTT
TRBD1,TRBJ2-3,few,TRBV7-2,CASSFLGQGSADTQYF,TGTGCCAGCAGCTTCTTGGGACAGGGGAGTGCAGATACGCAGTATTTT
NA,TRBJ1-4,few,TRBV5-1,CASSLDPQGIGEKLFF,TGCGCCAGCAGCTTGGACCCCCAGGGAATAGGAGAAAAACTGTTTTTT
TRBD2,TRBJ2-1,NA,TRBV27,CASTKLSSGSTNEQFF,TGTGCCAGCACCAAACTATCTAGCGGGAGTACCAATGAGCAGTTCTTC
TRBD2,TRBJ2-1,NA,TRBV6-1,CASQAQAGGPNEQFF,TGTGCCAGCCAGGCTCAAGCGGGAGGGCCGAATGAGCAGTTCTTC
NA,TRBJ2-7,NA,TRBV11-2,CASSLGGVRSNEQYF,TGTGCCAGCAGCTTAGGGGGCGTCAGATCCAACGAGCAGTACTTC
TRBD2,TRBJ2-1,NA,TRBV4-1,CASSQDRGSGSDEQFF,TGCGCCAGCAGCCAAGACCGGGGTAGCGGGAGCGATGAGCAGTTCTTC
TRBD2,TRBJ2-5,NA,TRBV5-1,CASSPETSGVSTQYF,TGCGCCAGCAGCCCGGAGACTAGCGGGGTCTCAACCCAGTACTTC
TRBD2,TRBJ2-1,NA,TRBV7-6,CASSTGTSGTNEQFF,TGTGCCAGCAGCACCGGGACTAGCGGGACCAATGAGCAGTTCTTC
TRBD2,TRBJ2-3,NA,TRBV2,CASSDRREVSDTQYF,TGTGCCAGCAGTGATAGGCGGGAGGTCTCAGATACGCAGTATTTT
TRBD1,TRBJ1-1,NA,TRBV7-9,CASSFSSTGEGEAFF,TGTGCCAGCAGCTTCTCTTCGACAGGGGAGGGTGAAGCTTTCTTT
TRBD2,TRBJ2-5,NA,TRBV7-6,CASSHGGLAALSGETQYF,TGTGCCAGCAGTCACGGGGGACTAGCGGCCCTGAGTGGAGAGACCCAGTACTTC
NA,TRBJ2-3,NA,TRBV7-2,CASSLLAMSTDTQYF,TGTGCCAGCAGCTTACTAGCGATGAGCACAGATACGCAGTATTTT
TRBD1,TRBJ1-5,few,TRBV6-6,CASTRTGSNQPQHF,TGTGCCAGCACTCGGACAGGGTCCAATCAGCCCCAGCATTTT
NA,TRBJ1-2,few,TRBV27,CASSPQPDSFGYTF,TGTGCCAGCAGTCCGCAACCGGACAGCTTCGGCTACACCTTC
TRBD2,TRBJ2-3,NA,TRBV7-3,CASSFQAGLTDTQYF,TGTGCCAGCAGCTTCCAAGCGGGATTGACCGATACGCAGTATTTT
TRBD2,TRBJ2-3,once,TRBV11-2,CASSLELAGAQDTQYF,TGTGCCAGCAGCTTGGAACTAGCGGGAGCACAAGATACGCAGTATTTT
TRBD2,TRBJ2-7,NA,TRBV14,CASSQGPGLVQF,TGTGCCAGCAGCCAAGGTCCGGGACTAGTACAATTC
TRBD2,TRBJ2-2,few,TRBV11-2,CASSLGLAGTGELFF,TGTGCCAGCAGCCTGGGACTAGCGGGAACCGGGGAGCTGTTTTTT
NA,TRBJ1-5,NA,TRBV7-2,CASSLAGAGNQPQHF,TGTGCCAGCAGCTTAGCGGGGGCAGGCAATCAGCCCCAGCATTTT
TRBD1,TRBJ2-2,NA,TRBV5-1,CASSTRTGRAETGELFF,TGCGCCAGCAGCACCAGGACAGGGCGTGCGGAGACCGGGGAGCTGTTTTTT
TRBD1,TRBJ2-7,NA,TRBV11-1,CASSANQGARYEQYF,TGTGCCAGCAGCGCAAACCAGGGGGCGCGATACGAGCAGTACTTC
NA,TRBJ2-5,NA,TRBV5-1,CASSFWIRAPQETQYF,TGCGCCAGCAGCTTTTGGATCAGGGCGCCCCAAGAGACCCAGTACTTC
TRBD2,TRBJ2-3,many,TRBV18,CASSPQASGDTQYF,TGTGCCAGCTCACCACAGGCTAGCGGGGATACGCAGTATTTT
NA,TRBJ1-3,NA,TRBV2,CASREKAGISDYSGNTIYF,TGTGCCAGCAGAGAAAAGGCAGGGATCTCTGATTACTCTGGAAACACCATATATTTT
TRBD1,TRBJ2-1,NA,TRBV27,CASLTTTGVGEQFF,TGTGCCAGCCTAACCACGACAGGGGTAGGGGAGCAGTTCTTC
NA,TRBJ1-4,NA,TRBV18,CASSDRWGSNEKLFF,TGTGCCAGCTCGGACAGATGGGGGTCTAATGAAAAACTGTTTTTT
TRBD1,TRBJ1-2,NA,TRBV6-6,CASSGSTQGAVYGYTF,TGTGCCAGCAGTGGGTCGACACAGGGGGCGGTCTATGGCTACACCTTC
TRBD1,TRBJ2-7,NA,TRBV4-1,CASSQGQGRSLTYEQYF,TGCGCCAGCAGCCAAGGACAGGGGCGATCACTAACCTACGAGCAGTACTTC
TRBD1,TRBJ1-2,NA,TRBV4-3,CASSQGGTGHYGYTF,TGCGCCAGCAGCCAAGGGGGGACAGGCCACTATGGCTACACCTTC
TRBD1,TRBJ1-4,NA,TRBV14,CASSPGTVNEKLFF,TGTGCCAGCAGCCCCGGGACAGTGAATGAAAAACTGTTTTTT
NA,TRBJ1-2,NA,TRBV11-2,CASSLDSTVPVDGYTF,TGTGCCAGCAGCTTAGATTCGACAGTCCCGGTCGATGGCTACACCTTC
NA,TRBJ1-3,NA,TRBV5-6,CASSIRAGNTIYF,TGTGCCAGCTCGATCAGGGCTGGAAACACCATATATTTT
NA,TRBJ1-1,NA,TRBV5-4,CASSLDSMNTEAFF,TGTGCCAGCAGCTTGGACAGCATGAACACTGAAGCTTTCTTT
NA,TRBJ2-3,NA,TRBV27,CASSLTSQGGRAPQYF,TGTGCCAGCAGTCTAACTAGCCAGGGAGGTCGGGCCCCGCAGTATTTT
TRBD2,TRBJ2-2,NA,TRBV9,CASSVLGTGGPRGLFF,TGTGCCAGCAGCGTATTAGGAACGGGAGGCCCGAGGGGGCTGTTTTTT
TRBD2,TRBJ2-1,NA,TRBV7-2,CASSPRAFGGGNEQFF,TGTGCCAGCAGTCCACGGGCCTTCGGGGGAGGGAATGAGCAGTTCTTC
NA,TRBJ1-1,NA,TRBV6-5,CASSRRELNTEAFF,TGTGCCAGCAGCCGGAGGGAGCTTAACACTGAAGCTTTCTTT
TRBD1,TRBJ2-7,NA,TRBV6-5,CASSRTGGSYEQYF,TGTGCCAGCAGTAGGACAGGGGGCTCCTACGAGCAGTACTTC
TRBD2,TRBJ2-2,NA,TRBV5-1,CASSPIWASGANTGELFF,TGCGCCAGCAGCCCGATATGGGCTAGCGGTGCGAACACCGGGGAGCTGTTTTTT
NA,TRBJ2-1,once,TRBV6-6,CASSSLSGNYNEQFF,TGTGCCAGCAGTAGTCTTAGCGGAAACTACAATGAGCAGTTCTTC
NA,TRBJ1-1,NA,TRBV4-3,CASSQATGFRNTEAFF,TGCGCCAGCAGCCAAGCCACAGGGTTCCGGAACACTGAAGCTTTCTTT
TRBD1,TRBJ1-1,NA,TRBV5-1,CASSLVRTGDMNTEAFF,TGCGCCAGCAGCTTGGTGCGGACAGGTGATATGAACACTGAAGCTTTCTTT
NA,TRBJ2-3,NA,TRBV7-6,CATSKGDFGTDTQYF,TGTGCCACCTCAAAGGGGGATTTCGGCACAGATACGCAGTATTTT
TRBD1,TRBJ2-7,once,TRBV6-5,CASSAGGLYEQYF,TGTGCCAGCAGTGCAGGGGGCCTCTACGAGCAGTACTTC
NA,TRBJ2-1,NA,TRBV6-5,CASIQYNEQFF,TGTGCCAGCATTCAGTACAATGAGCAGTTCTTC
TRBD2,TRBJ2-7,NA,TRBV5-8,CASPPGLAGNHNEQYF,TGTGCCAGCCCTCCGGGACTAGCGGGGAACCACAACGAGCAGTACTTC
TRBD2,TRBJ2-7,NA,TRBV28,CASRTPAGVSYEQYF,TGTGCCAGCAGGACGCCAGCGGGGGTTTCCTACGAGCAGTACTTC
NA,TRBJ2-3,NA,TRBV4-3,CASSQDFGNSGTQYF,TGCGCCAGCAGCCAAGATTTCGGAAACAGCGGTACGCAGTATTTT
NA,TRBJ2-3,NA,TRBV5-4,CASSLDAGLTDTQYF,TGTGCCAGCAGCTTGGATGCAGGGCTCACAGATACGCAGTATTTT
NA,TRBJ2-5,NA,TRBV7-2,CASSLAGEGAQYF,TGTGCCAGCAGCTTAGCTGGGGAAGGGGCCCAGTACTTC
NA,TRBJ2-1,NA,TRBV21-1,CASEQPGLAVLNEQFF,TGTGCCAGCGAACAACCGGGACTAGCGGTCCTCAATGAGCAGTTCTTC
NA,TRBJ2-3,NA,TRBV18,CASRDRDTQYF,TGTGCCAGCCGTGACAGAGATACGCAGTATTTT